The TCR beta chain described here comes from a study of blood T cell repertoires in COVID-19. CDR1 and CDR2 from the germline V gene are KGHSH and LQKENI. The CDR3 consists of 15 residues. V was shortened by 3 bases and J by 3 bases, with 12 bases between the two germline ends. Assay: immunoSEQ multiplex PCR; the TCRdb copy retains only in-frame clones and omits some. The profile shows about 190,000 clones, about three quarters of them singletons. This receptor was taken from a woman in her 70s with acute or convalescent COVID-19. The J gene is TRBJ1-3, the V gene TRBV18; perhaps TRBD1 as D (5 bases). Sequencing was performed on peripheral blood. CDR3 DNA sequence: TGTGCCAGCTCACCGAACGGCAGGGATGGAAACACCATATATTTT. Translation gives CASSPNGRDGNTIYF.